A single sample is the source of the 20 T cell receptor beta chains below, sequenced in a study of CD8 T cell repertoires and HIV-1 epitope variants (dated by TCRdb to 2020 to 2021). The library was obtained by the immunoSEQ multiplex PCR assay. Imported from immuneACCESS, the table was reduced by TCRdb to in-frame sequences with V and J called. These copies leave out some clones; in studies compared against another copy, an unresolved V gene accounts for under half, and the cause of the remainder is not known. Within this sample are 2,000 to 3,000 clones, with almost 75% of them counted one time only. Approximately 42% of the sample belongs to the ten largest clones. These receptors' targets are unknown. Material for sequencing was cultured CD8+ T cells derived from PBMCs. The receptors here all came from a male donor with HIV.

The chain employs TRBV5-6 and TRBJ2-7; a possible D gene is TRBD2 (6 bases). Germline lookup yields CDR1 SGHDT and CDR2 YYEEEE. V was pared by 2 bases and J by 4 bases, with 13 bases between. This CDR3 has 14 amino acids. The CDR3 loop reads CASSFGGAGYEQYF. CDR3 nucleotides: TGTGCCAGCAGCTTCGGAGGGGCGGGATACGAGCAGTACTTC.

This rearrangement joins TRBV27 to TRBJ1-4; no reliable D call. The V end lost 3 bases, the J end lost 3 bases, and 8 bases lay between the germline ends. The CDR3 has 14 residues. Germline lookup yields CDR1 MNHEY and CDR2 SMNVEV (reference sequence). The CDR3 is CASSFDGSNEKLFF. Written as DNA, the CDR3 is TGTGCCAGCAGTTTTGACGGATCTAATGAAAAACTGTTTTTT. The whole variable domain, filled in from reference TRBV27 and TRBJ1-4, reads EAQVTQNPRYLITVTGKKLTVTCSQNMNHEYMSWYRQDPGLGLRQIYYSMNVEVTDKGDVPEGYKVSRKEKRNFPLILESPSPNQTSLYFCASSFDGSNEKLFFGSGTQLSVL.

The J gene is TRBJ1-2, the V gene TRBV5-6, with a weak D call TRBD1 (5 bases). The CDR3 has 12 amino acids. CDR1 and CDR2 from the germline V gene are SGHDT and YYEEEE. With 4 bases removed from V and 4 bases from J, the gap between germline ends came to 8 bases. CDR3 loop: CASSQDSYGYTF. In nucleotides, the CDR3 is TGTGCCAGCAGCCAAGACAGCTATGGCTACACCTTC.

V gene TRBV2 combines with J gene TRBJ1-2, with D possibly matching TRBD1 (6 bases). Germline V gene sequence: CDR1 SNHLY, CDR2 FYNNEI. With 5 bases removed from V and 2 bases from J, the gap between germline ends came to 21 bases. CDR3 length: 17 amino acids. As DNA, the CDR3 is TGTGCCAGCAGTCCTTTTGAGACAGGAGAAGAGAACTATGGCTACACCTTC. It specifies CASSPFETGEENYGYTF. Using reference TRBV2 and TRBJ1-2 for the parts outside the CDR3, the full variable domain is EPEVTQTPSHQVTQMGQEVILRCVPISNHLYFYWYRQILGQKVEFLVSFYNNEISEKSEIFDDQFSVERPDGSNFTLKIRSTKLEDSAMYFCASSPFETGEENYGYTFGSGTRLTVV.

This clone was seen more than once but under ten times. The genes are TRBV5-1 and TRBJ2-7; D unclear. The CDR3 runs to 14 residues. CDR1 and CDR2 (germline): SGHRS, YFSETQ. Trimming stripped 0 bases from V and 7 bases from J, with 14 bases between. The CDR3 reads CASSLGGEYSEQYF. CDR3 nucleotide sequence: TGCGCCAGCAGCTTGGGTGGGGAATACTCGGAGCAGTACTTC. The whole variable domain, filled in from reference TRBV5-1 and TRBJ2-7, reads KAGVTQTPRYLIKTRGQQVTLSCSPISGHRSVSWYQQTPGQGLQFLFEYFSETQRNKGNFPGRFSGRQFSNSRSEMNVSTLELGDSALYLCASSLGGEYSEQYFGPGTRLTVT.

The table lists this clone with a few counts. This chain connects TRBV7-9 to TRBJ1-1; a possible D gene is TRBD1 (6 bases). Trimming took 5 bases from V and 5 from J, leaving 24 bases between them. The germline CDR1 and CDR2 sequences are SEHNR and FQNEAQ (reference sequence). The CDR3 is 17 amino acids. The CDR3 DNA sequence: TGTGCCAGCAGCCCCCGGGGGATGGGGGCATCGAGAACTGAAGCTTTCTTT. It translates to CASSPRGMGASRTEAFF.

This clone came up a few times. The rearrangement joins TRBV27 to TRBJ1-5; D is ambiguous. Per germline, CDR1 MNHEY and CDR2 SMNVEV (reference sequence). V dropped 2 bases and J dropped 0 bases, with 8 bases sitting between them. This CDR3 has 15 amino acids. The CDR3 loop is CASSLDGDSNQPQHF. For the CDR3, the DNA is TGTGCCAGCAGTTTAGACGGAGATAGCAATCAGCCCCAGCATTTT.

The V gene is TRBV7-9, the J gene TRBJ2-6; 7 bases fit TRBD1. Germline CDR1 SEHNR, CDR2 FQNEAQ (reference sequence). J lost 14 bases, V lost 4 bases, and 5 bases had no gene match. There are 12 residues in the CDR3. The CDR3 region has the DNA TGTGCCAGCAGCTACACAGGGGTCCTCCTGACTTTC. This translates into CASSYTGVLLTF.

This clone has a handful of counts. The rearrangement joins TRBV28 to TRBJ1-2; TRBD1 matches at 7 bases. The CDR3 spans 14 residues. The germline V gene encodes CDR1 MDHEN and CDR2 SYDVKM. The ends lost 3 bases at V and 7 bases at J; junction bases unmatched: 8. This CDR3 is CASSLEGALPGYTF. CDR3 bases: TGTGCCAGCAGTTTGGAGGGGGCGCTTCCTGGCTACACCTTC.

V usage is TRBV19 and J usage is TRBJ1-1; tentative D call: TRBD1 (6 bases). V lost 7 bases to trimming and J lost 4 bases, with 16 bases between them. This CDR3 is 14 amino acids long. The germline CDR1 and CDR2 sequences are LNHDA and SQIVND (reference sequence). CDR3 sequence: CASILGQLGTEAFF. The CDR3 coding sequence is TGTGCCAGTATACTCGGACAGCTGGGCACTGAAGCTTTCTTT.

The J gene is TRBJ2-7, the V gene TRBV2, with D uncertain. The germline V gene has CDR1 SNHLY and CDR2 FYNNEI. The CDR3 has 13 amino acids. The V gene lost 3 bases and the J gene lost 2 bases, with 8 bases spanning the gap. CDR3: CASSDNGAYEQYF. DNA of the CDR3: TGTGCCAGCAGTGATAACGGTGCCTACGAGCAGTACTTC.

The J gene is TRBJ1-1, the V gene TRBV5-4; 8 nucleotides match TRBD1. CDR1 is SGHNT, CDR2 YYREEE, per germline (reference sequence). The V gene end was trimmed by 5 bases and the J gene end by 3 bases; junction bases not matched to a gene: 9. This CDR3 is 15 amino acids long. The CDR3 DNA reads as TGTGCCAGCAGGGAAGACAGGGGAGGGGACACTGAAGCTTTCTTT. Its translation is CASREDRGGDTEAFF. Full variable domain (remainder filled in from reference TRBV5-4 and TRBJ1-1): ETGVTQSPTHLIKTRGQQVTLRCSSQSGHNTVSWYQQALGQGPQFIFQYYREEENGRGNFPPRFSGLQFPNYSSELNVNALELDDSALYLCASREDRGGDTEAFFGQGTRLTVV.

The chain combines TRBV27 with TRBJ2-1; either TRBD1 or TRBD2 may supply D (6 bases each). V was cut by 7 bases and J by 1 base, with 23 bases left in between. The germline V gene encodes CDR1 MNHEY and CDR2 SMNVEV (reference sequence). CDR3 size: 18 residues. For the CDR3, the DNA is TGTGCCAGCACCTTGAGGCTGGGGGGCCAGGGTTCCTACAATGAGCAGTTCTTC. This sequence encodes CASTLRLGGQGSYNEQFF.

The chain combines TRBV9 with TRBJ1-2; weak D call: TRBD1 (6 bases). The CDR3 has 12 residues. Trimming took off 2 bases at V and 6 bases at J, with 8 bases between the two ends. CDR1 and CDR2 (germline): SGDLS, YYNGEE. The CDR3 loop is CASSVGGHGYTF. CDR3 DNA sequence: TGTGCCAGCAGCGTTGGGGGGCATGGCTACACCTTC.

The chain uses TRBV27 and TRBJ2-2; 11 bases match TRBD2. The CDR3 has 18 residues. Germline V lookup: CDR1 MNHEY, CDR2 SMNVEV (reference sequence). V gave up 3 bases and J gave up 2 bases; unmatched junction bases: 8. CDR3 sequence reads: CASSFTTSGNLNTGELFF. CDR3 coding DNA: TGTGCCAGCAGTTTTACGACTAGCGGGAACTTAAACACCGGGGAGCTGTTTTTT.

The table lists this clone with a count of one. V usage is TRBV9 and J usage is TRBJ2-1; 9 bases align to TRBD1. The length of the CDR3 is 16 residues. In germline, CDR1 is SGDLS, CDR2 YYNGEE. The V gene end was trimmed by 4 bases and the J gene end by 4 bases; junction bases not matched to a gene: 9. CDR3 protein: CASSPETGGYYNEQFF. The CDR3 DNA reads as TGTGCCAGCAGCCCTGAGACAGGGGGTTATTACAATGAGCAGTTCTTC.

The chain links TRBV4-3 to TRBJ2-3; D is unclear. The CDR3 runs to 16 residues. V shed 0 bases and J shed 6 bases, with 16 bases lying between them. The germline gives CDR1 LGHNA, CDR2 YSLEER. The CDR3 is CASSQDRPSRADTQYF. CDR3 bases: TGCGCCAGCAGCCAAGACCGGCCCAGTAGGGCGGATACGCAGTATTTT.

This clone counts as large. The V gene is TRBV4-3, the J gene TRBJ1-2; D is uncertain. Per the germline V gene, CDR1 is LGHNA and CDR2 is YSLEER. Trimming pared 0 bases from V and 3 bases from J, leaving 14 bases between. The CDR3 is 16 residues long. CDR3 protein: CASSQDPVELDYGYTF. For the CDR3, the DNA is TGCGCCAGCAGCCAAGATCCCGTCGAACTCGACTATGGCTACACCTTC.

The genes are TRBV7-3 and TRBJ2-1, with TRBD2 matching 11 bases. The CDR3 loop spans 18 amino acids. CDR1 and CDR2 (germline): SGHTA, FQGTGA. The J segment lost 3 bases and the V segment lost 1 base, leaving 8 bases of the junction unmatched. CDR3 nucleotides: TGTGCCAGCAGCTTAAGACCCCTAGCGGGGGGACACTACAATGAGCAGTTCTTC. Translating it yields CASSLRPLAGGHYNEQFF. The entire variable domain, with the rest obtained from reference TRBV7-3 and TRBJ2-1, is as follows: GAGVSQTPSNKVTEKGKYVELRCDPISGHTALYWYRQSLGQGPEFLIYFQGTGAADDSGLPNDRFFAVRPEGSVSTLKIQRTERGDSAVYLCASSLRPLAGGHYNEQFFGPGTRLTVL.

Judged by abundance, this clone is hyperexpanded (1% or more). The chain employs TRBV7-2 and TRBJ2-7; 7 bases match TRBD1. J gave up 7 bases and V 3 bases, and 9 bases lay outside the gene matches. The CDR3 totals 14 residues. The V gene's germline CDR1 is SGHTA and CDR2 FQGNSA. The CDR3 DNA reads as TGTGCCAGCAGCTTGGGACAGTACCTTCGTGAGCAGTACTTC. Protein: CASSLGQYLREQYF. Supplemented by reference TRBV7-2 and TRBJ2-7, the full variable domain reads GAGVSQSPSNKVTEKGKDVELRCDPISGHTALYWYRQSLGQGLEFLIYFQGNSAPDKSGLPSDRFSAERTGGSVSTLTIQRTQQEDSAVYLCASSLGQYLREQYFGPGTRLTVT.